Sequencing of this T cell receptor (beta chain) was carried out in a study of response to subunit inactivated influenza vaccine (dated by TCRdb to 2017 to 2018). Background for the entire study: Deep quantitative T cell receptor repertoire profiling was used in the study to track responses to a trivalent subunit inactivated influenza vaccine.

In this sample, this clonotype turned up a few times. The specificity of this receptor is unknown. It has no much larger one-base neighbor in the sample; base qualities were not kept. Library preparation employed RT-PCR. The sample was run on an Illumina HiSeq 2500. TCRdb handled the public reads itself, with Q25 trimming in fastp and clone calling in MiXCR, and kept productive beta chains. Merged by CDR3 protein, the rows form single entries marked with the most common genes and DNA. This sample lists almost 600,000 distinct CDR3 sequences; around 15% were detected once. The top ten clonotypes cover approximately 12% of the sample. The germline V gene (reference sequence) sets CDR1 to DFQATT and CDR2 to SNEGSKA. The CDR3 starts with the cysteine, ends with the phenylalanine, and has 14 residues. Only the CDR3 region is kept as DNA, spanning 42 bases read in frame from base 1. Relative to germline, V is 3 bases shorter and J is 9 bases shorter, with 18 bases between their ends.

Broad study findings and their caveats: According to the authors, only a limited number of new T cells may be recruited by each seasonal influenza vaccination.

The rearrangement combines TRBV20-1 with TRBJ2-1; the D gene is possibly TRBD2, with 6 bases matching. The sample was PBMCs from blood, taken about 12 days after vaccination. The clonotype comes from a middle-aged man who received an inactivated influenza vaccine. Donor details come from another sample of the same person, matched by shared clones. CDR3 loop: CSASRTSFGSEQFF. In nucleotides, the sequence is TGCAGTGCTAGTCGTACTAGCTTCGGAAGTGAGCAGTTCTTC.